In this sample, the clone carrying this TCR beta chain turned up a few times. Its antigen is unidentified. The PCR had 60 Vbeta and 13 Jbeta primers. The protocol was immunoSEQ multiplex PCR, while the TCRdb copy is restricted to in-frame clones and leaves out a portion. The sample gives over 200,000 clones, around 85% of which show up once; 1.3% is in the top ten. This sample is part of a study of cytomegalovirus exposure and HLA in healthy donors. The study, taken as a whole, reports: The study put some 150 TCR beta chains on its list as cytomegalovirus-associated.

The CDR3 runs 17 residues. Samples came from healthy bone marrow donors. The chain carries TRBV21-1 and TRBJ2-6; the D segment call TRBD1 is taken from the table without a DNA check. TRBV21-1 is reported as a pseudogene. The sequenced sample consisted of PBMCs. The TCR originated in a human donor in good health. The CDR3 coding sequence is TGTGCCAGCAGCGACCCCAGGGAACTCTCTGGGGCCAACGTCCTGACTTTC. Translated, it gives CASSDPRELSGANVLTF.